Presented here are 14 T cell receptor beta chains from one specimen sequenced in a study of blood T cell repertoires in COVID-19. TCRdb keeps only in-frame clones here, not all; method: immunoSEQ multiplex PCR. The sample has about 280,000 clones; roughly 86% are singletons. Sequences were obtained from peripheral blood. Receptors originate from a woman in her twenties or thirties with COVID-19, enrolled during active disease.

The CDR3 here is CASSFRGTTEAFF. CDR3 bases: TGTGCCAGCAGTTTCAGGGGGACCACTGAAGCTTTCTTT. The chain employs TRBV28 and TRBJ1-1; 7 nucleotides align to TRBD1. The CDR3 is 13 amino acids. V was clipped by 3 bases and J by 4 bases; unmatched bases: 2. The germline V gene has CDR1 MDHEN and CDR2 SYDVKM.

V gene TRBV6-1 combines with J gene TRBJ1-6; D is possibly TRBD1 (5 bases). V lost 0 bases and J 7 bases, leaving 19 bases between the germline ends. The germline gives CDR1 MNHNS, CDR2 SASEGT. There are 18 residues in the CDR3. The CDR3, as DNA: TGTGCCAGCAGTGAAGCAATCGGGCAGGGTGCCCTCAATTCACCCCTCCACTTT. This gives the protein CASSEAIGQGALNSPLHF.

The J gene is TRBJ1-2, the V gene TRBV28; no definite D call. V shed 3 bases and J shed 4 bases, with 9 bases lying between them. The CDR3 consists of 13 residues. CDR1 and CDR2 from the germline V gene are MDHEN and SYDVKM. CDR3: CASSFGQAYGYTF. CDR3 nucleotide sequence: TGTGCCAGCAGTTTTGGGCAGGCCTATGGCTACACCTTC.

The J gene is TRBJ2-3, the V gene TRBV6-2 or TRBV6-3, with 14 bases that match TRBD2. Looked up from germline, CDR1 is MNHEY and CDR2 is SVGEGT. The CDR3 is made up of 18 amino acids. Trimming took 2 bases from V and 5 from J; bases not matched to a gene: 9. DNA for the CDR3: TGTGCCAGCAGTTACCCGACTCGACTAGCGGGGGGGCGAGATACGCAGTATTTT. Its translation is CASSYPTRLAGGRDTQYF.

This clone came up a few times. V is TRBV11-3 and J is TRBJ1-5; D is unclear. The CDR3 runs 18 residues. The germline CDR1 and CDR2 sequences are SGHNT and YENEEA. Between the trimmed V and J ends, which lost 0 bases and 3 bases, there was a span of 18 bases. CDR3 residues: CASSLERRKKQFNQPQHF. In DNA form, the CDR3 reads TGTGCCAGCAGCTTAGAAAGGCGTAAGAAACAGTTCAATCAGCCCCAGCATTTT. The full variable domain, in which reference TRBV11-3 and TRBJ1-5 provide the parts outside the CDR3, is EAGVVQSPRYKIIEKKQPVAFWCNPISGHNTLYWYLQNLGQGPELLIRYENEEAVDDSQLPKDRFSAERLKGVDSTLKIQPAELGDSAVYLCASSLERRKKQFNQPQHFGDGTRLSIL.

The rearrangement links TRBV10-1 to TRBJ2-3; 7 bases line up with TRBD1. CDR1 is WNHNN and CDR2 is SYGVQD in the germline V gene (reference sequence). With V trimmed by 5 bases and J by 10 bases, 3 bases remained unmatched. The length of the CDR3 is 11 residues. The chain's CDR3 is CASSKGAAQYF. In nucleotides, the CDR3 is TGCGCCAGCAGTAAGGGGGCGGCGCAGTATTTT.

Here the CDR3 reads CASSLAQTGLGNTIYF. CDR3 in DNA: TGTGCCAGCAGCTTAGCCCAGACAGGGTTAGGAAACACCATATATTTT. J is TRBJ1-3 and V is TRBV11-2, with 7 bases that match TRBD1. Trimming removed 1 base from V and 4 bases from J; junction bases left unmatched: 7. Per the germline V gene, CDR1 is SGHAT and CDR2 is FQNNGV. The CDR3 has 16 residues.

The rearrangement links TRBV11-2 to TRBJ1-2, with 7 bases matching TRBD1. The germline gives CDR1 SGHAT, CDR2 FQNNGV. CDR3 length: 14 amino acids. V gave up 4 bases and J gave up 5 bases; unmatched junction bases: 7. CDR3 coding DNA: TGTGCCAGCAGCTACGGGACAGTTGGATATGGCTACACCTTC. It specifies CASSYGTVGYGYTF.

This clone was picked up one time. This chain joins TRBV27 and TRBJ2-5; 9 bases are shared with TRBD1. Germline V gives CDR1 MNHEY, CDR2 SMNVEV (reference sequence). The J segment lost 4 bases and the V segment lost 4 bases, leaving 10 bases of the junction unmatched. The CDR3 consists of 16 residues. DNA for the CDR3: TGTGCCAGCAGTTATCGATGGACAGGGGAGGCAGAGACCCAGTACTTC. Translated: CASSYRWTGEAETQYF.

CDR3 protein: CASSLFKRYLAGSTDTQYF. The CDR3, as DNA: TGTGCCAGCAGTTTATTTAAACGGTATCTAGCGGGTAGCACAGATACGCAGTATTTT. V usage is TRBV27 and J usage is TRBJ2-3; TRBD2 matches at 8 bases. Germline V lookup: CDR1 MNHEY, CDR2 SMNVEV (reference sequence). With 1 base clipped from V and 0 bases from J, the junction kept 12 bases outside the gene matches. The CDR3 is 19 residues long.

DNA of the CDR3: TGTGCCAGCAGCCAAGCTAAGGGACTAGCGGGACGAAGGTCCACCGGGGAGCTGTTTTTT. Translated: CASSQAKGLAGRRSTGELFF. The rearrangement uses TRBV3-1 (or the pseudogene TRBV3-2) and TRBJ2-2, with 13 bases fitting TRBD2. Germline V lookup: CDR1 LGHDT, CDR2 YNNKEL (reference sequence). There are 20 residues in the CDR3. With V trimmed by 1 base and J by 4 bases, 12 bases remained unmatched.

The chain links TRBV18 to TRBJ1-5; 8 positions match TRBD1. Germline-derived CDR1 and CDR2 are KGHSH and LQKENI. J was trimmed by 4 bases and V by 6 bases; bases with no gene match: 14. The CDR3 has 17 amino acids. The chain's CDR3 is CASSSQRGRGLNQPQHF. The CDR3 region has the DNA TGTGCCAGCTCCTCTCAGAGAGGCAGGGGGCTAAATCAGCCCCAGCATTTT.

This chain uses TRBV5-1 with TRBJ1-3; 8 bases fit TRBD1. J was trimmed by 3 bases and V by 3 bases; bases with no gene match: 11. The CDR3 extends over 17 amino acids. CDR1 is SGHRS, CDR2 YFSETQ, per germline. CDR3 residues: CASSSLPGGAGGNTIYF. Here the CDR3 DNA reads TGCGCCAGCAGCTCGCTCCCAGGGGGCGCAGGTGGAAACACCATATATTTT.

This chain's CDR3 is CASSSPGLEVQDTQYF. The CDR3 DNA reads TGTGCCAGCAGCTCCCCGGGACTAGAGGTCCAGGATACGCAGTATTTT. The chain employs TRBV11-2 and TRBJ2-3; 8 nucleotides agree with TRBD2. Looked up from germline, CDR1 is SGHAT and CDR2 is FQNNGV. The junction had 12 bases not matched to a gene; V was cut back by 4 bases and J by 6 bases. This CDR3 contains 16 residues.